These 2 T cell receptor beta chains were all obtained from the same sample, sequenced in a study of CD8 T cells in Susac syndrome. The RNA input was about 0.5 to 1 ug, and it was reverse transcribed with random hexamers. Via MiXCR, TCRdb re-called the immunoSEQ multiplex PCR reads, giving one row per CDR3 protein. The sample has 150,000 to 200,000 distinct CDR3 sequences, 94% seen once; the top ten hold about 0.1%. Material for sequencing was CD4+ T cells from PBMCs. The receptors were gathered from a human donor with multiple sclerosis.

This clonotype was seen just once. The CDR3 DNA is TGTGCCAGCAGTTCCGCAGGGGATGTGAACAATCAGCCCCAGCATTTT. It translates to CASSSAGDVNNQPQHF. The rearrangement links TRBV28 to TRBJ1-5; weak D call: TRBD1 (6 bases). Germline V lookup: CDR1 MDHEN, CDR2 SYDVKM. The V gene lost 4 bases and the J gene lost 3 bases, with 16 bases spanning the gap. The CDR3 spans 16 residues. Looking up the rest from reference TRBV28 and TRBJ1-5 gives the full variable domain: DVKVTQSSRYLVKRTGEKVFLECVQDMDHENMFWYRQDPGLGLRLIYFSYDVKMKEKGDIPEGYSVSREKKERFSLILESASTNQTSMYLCASSSAGDVNNQPQHFGDGTRLSIL.

The V call is TRBV15, the J call TRBJ1-5, with unresolved D. This CDR3 has 14 residues. V was cut by 0 bases and J by 4 bases, with 7 bases left in between. Per germline, CDR1 LNHNV and CDR2 YYDKDF (reference sequence). CDR3 DNA: TGTGCCACCAGCAGAGAATTTGGAAATCAGCCCCAGCATTTT. As protein: CATSREFGNQPQHF.